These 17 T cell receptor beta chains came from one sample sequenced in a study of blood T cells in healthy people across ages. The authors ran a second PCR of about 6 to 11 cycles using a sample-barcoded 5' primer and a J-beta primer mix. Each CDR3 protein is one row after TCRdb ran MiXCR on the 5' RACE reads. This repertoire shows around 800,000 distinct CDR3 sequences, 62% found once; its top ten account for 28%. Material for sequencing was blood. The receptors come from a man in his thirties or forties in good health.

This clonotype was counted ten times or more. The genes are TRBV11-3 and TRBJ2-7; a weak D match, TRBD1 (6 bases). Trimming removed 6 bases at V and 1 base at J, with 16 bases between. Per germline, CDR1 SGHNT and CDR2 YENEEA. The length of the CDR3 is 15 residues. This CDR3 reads CASRIGPTGSYEQYF. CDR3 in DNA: TGTGCCAGCAGAATAGGGCCCACAGGGTCCTACGAGCAGTACTTC.

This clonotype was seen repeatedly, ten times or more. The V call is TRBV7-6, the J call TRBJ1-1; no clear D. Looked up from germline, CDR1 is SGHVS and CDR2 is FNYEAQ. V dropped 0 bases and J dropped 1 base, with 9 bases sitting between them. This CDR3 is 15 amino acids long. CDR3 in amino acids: CASSLAPRANTEAFF. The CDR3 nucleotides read TGTGCCAGCAGCTTAGCGCCTCGAGCGAACACTGAAGCTTTCTTT. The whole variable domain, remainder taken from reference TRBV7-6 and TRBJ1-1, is GAGVSQSPRYKVTKRGQDVALRCDPISGHVSLYWYRQALGQGPEFLTYFNYEAQQDKSGLPNDRFSAERPEGSISTLTIQRTEQRDSAMYRCASSLAPRANTEAFFGQGTRLTVV.

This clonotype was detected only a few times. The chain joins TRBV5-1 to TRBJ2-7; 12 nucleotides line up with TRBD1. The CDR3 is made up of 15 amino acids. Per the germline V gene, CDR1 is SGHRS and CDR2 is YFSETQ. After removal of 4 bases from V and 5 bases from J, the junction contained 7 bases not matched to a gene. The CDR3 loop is CASSNGDRGLDEQYF. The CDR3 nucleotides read TGCGCCAGCAGCAACGGGGACAGGGGGCTCGACGAGCAGTACTTC.

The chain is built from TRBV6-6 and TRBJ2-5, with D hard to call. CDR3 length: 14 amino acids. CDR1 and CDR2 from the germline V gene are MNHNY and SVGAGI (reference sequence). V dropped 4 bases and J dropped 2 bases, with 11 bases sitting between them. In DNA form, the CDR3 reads TGTGCCAGCAGTTTACACCTGGGACAAGAGACCCAGTACTTC. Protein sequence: CASSLHLGQETQYF.

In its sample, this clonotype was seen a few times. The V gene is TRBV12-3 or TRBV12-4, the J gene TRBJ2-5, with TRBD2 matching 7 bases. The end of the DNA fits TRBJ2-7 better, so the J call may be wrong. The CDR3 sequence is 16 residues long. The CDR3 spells CASSFGRGVSGYEQYF. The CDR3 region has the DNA TGTGCCAGCAGTTTCGGACGGGGGGTGTCTGGATACGAGCAGTACTTC.

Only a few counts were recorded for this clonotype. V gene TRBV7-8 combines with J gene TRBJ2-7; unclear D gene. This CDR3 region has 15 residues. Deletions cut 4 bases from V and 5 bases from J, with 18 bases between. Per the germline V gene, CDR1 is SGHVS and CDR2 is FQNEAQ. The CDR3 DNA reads TGTGCCAGCAGCTCTGGCGGAATAAGCATGAACGAGCAGTACTTC. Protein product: CASSSGGISMNEQYF.

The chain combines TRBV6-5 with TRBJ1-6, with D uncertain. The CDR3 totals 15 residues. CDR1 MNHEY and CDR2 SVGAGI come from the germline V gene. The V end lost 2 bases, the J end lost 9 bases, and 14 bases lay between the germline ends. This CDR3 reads CASSYADAPGSPLHF. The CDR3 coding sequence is TGTGCCAGCAGTTACGCCGACGCCCCGGGTTCACCCCTCCACTTT.

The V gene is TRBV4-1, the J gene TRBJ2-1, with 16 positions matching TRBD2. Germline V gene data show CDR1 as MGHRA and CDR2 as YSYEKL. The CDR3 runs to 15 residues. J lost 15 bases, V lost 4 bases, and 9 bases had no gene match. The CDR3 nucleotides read TGCGCCAGCAGCCGTACGGGACTAGCGGGGGGGCTGTGGTTCTTC. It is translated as CASSRTGLAGGLWFF.

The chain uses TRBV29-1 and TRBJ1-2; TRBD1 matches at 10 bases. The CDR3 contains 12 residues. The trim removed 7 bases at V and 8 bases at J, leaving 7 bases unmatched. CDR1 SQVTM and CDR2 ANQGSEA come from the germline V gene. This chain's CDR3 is CSGGQGFEGYTF. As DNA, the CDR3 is TGCAGCGGGGGACAGGGGTTCGAGGGCTACACCTTC.

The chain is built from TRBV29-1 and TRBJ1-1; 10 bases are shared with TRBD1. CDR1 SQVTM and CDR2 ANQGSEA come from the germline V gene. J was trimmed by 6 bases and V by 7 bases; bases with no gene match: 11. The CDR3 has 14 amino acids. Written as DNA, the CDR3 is TGCAGCGCCACCTCAGACAGGGGGCGGGCTGAAGCTTTCTTT. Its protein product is CSATSDRGRAEAFF.

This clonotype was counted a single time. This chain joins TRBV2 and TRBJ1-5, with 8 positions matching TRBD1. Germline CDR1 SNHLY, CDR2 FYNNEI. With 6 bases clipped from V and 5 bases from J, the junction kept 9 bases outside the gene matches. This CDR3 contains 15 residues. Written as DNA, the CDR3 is TGTGCCAGCAGACCGAGGACAGGGTGGGATCAGCCCCAGCATTTT. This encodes CASRPRTGWDQPQHF.

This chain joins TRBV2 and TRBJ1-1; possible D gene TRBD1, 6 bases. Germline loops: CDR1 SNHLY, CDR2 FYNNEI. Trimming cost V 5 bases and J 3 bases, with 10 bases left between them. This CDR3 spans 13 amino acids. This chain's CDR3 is CASSKNRDTEAFF. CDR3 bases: TGTGCCAGCAGTAAGAACAGGGACACTGAAGCTTTCTTT.

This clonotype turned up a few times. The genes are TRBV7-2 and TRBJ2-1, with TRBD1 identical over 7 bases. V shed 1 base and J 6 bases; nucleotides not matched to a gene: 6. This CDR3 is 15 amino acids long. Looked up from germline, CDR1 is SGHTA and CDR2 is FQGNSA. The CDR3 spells CASSLEGAGRNEQFF. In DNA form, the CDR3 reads TGTGCCAGCAGCTTAGAGGGGGCGGGTCGCAATGAGCAGTTCTTC.

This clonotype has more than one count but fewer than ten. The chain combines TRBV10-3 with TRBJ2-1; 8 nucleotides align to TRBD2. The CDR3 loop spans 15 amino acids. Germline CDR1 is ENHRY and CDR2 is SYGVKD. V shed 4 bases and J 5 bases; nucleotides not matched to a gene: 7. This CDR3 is CAISGLRGADNEQFF. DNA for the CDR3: TGTGCCATCAGTGGTCTGCGGGGGGCCGACAATGAGCAGTTCTTC.

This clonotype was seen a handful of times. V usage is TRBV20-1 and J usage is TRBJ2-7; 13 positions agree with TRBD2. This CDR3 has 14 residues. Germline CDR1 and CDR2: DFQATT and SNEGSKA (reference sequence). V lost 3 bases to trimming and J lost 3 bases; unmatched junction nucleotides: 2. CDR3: CSARGLAGLYEQYF. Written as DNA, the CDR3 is TGCAGTGCTAGGGGACTAGCGGGGCTCTACGAGCAGTACTTC.

CDR3 region: CASSRSASGKDVLTF. DNA of the CDR3: TGTGCCAGCAGTCGCTCGGCAAGCGGCAAGGACGTCCTGACTTTC. The chain combines TRBV6-6 with TRBJ2-6, with D maybe TRBD2 (5 bases). Germline V gene data show CDR1 as MNHNY and CDR2 as SVGAGI (reference sequence). V lost 5 bases to trimming and J lost 11 bases, with 19 bases between them. The CDR3 is made up of 15 amino acids.

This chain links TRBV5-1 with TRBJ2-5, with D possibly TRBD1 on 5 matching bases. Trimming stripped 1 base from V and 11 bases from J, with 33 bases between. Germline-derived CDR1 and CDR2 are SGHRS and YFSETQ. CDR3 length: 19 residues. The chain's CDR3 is CASSLFFDTLHRGAREQYF. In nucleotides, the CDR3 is TGCGCCAGCAGCTTGTTTTTCGACACCCTCCATAGGGGTGCTAGAGAGCAGTACTTC.